Each of the 29 T cell receptor beta chains below was sequenced from the same sample in a study of identical twins. TCRdb reprocessed the 5' RACE reads via MiXCR and lists one record per CDR3 protein. This sample carries some 260,000 distinct CDR3 sequences, about an eighth of them seen once, and the ten largest clones take around 8.3%. Sample: memory (CD45RO+) T cells sorted from blood. The receptors were gathered from a woman under 30 in good health.

This clonotype was seen only a few times. The chain uses TRBV27 and TRBJ2-7, with 12 positions matching TRBD2. The length of the CDR3 is 15 residues. The V segment lost 5 bases and the J segment 7 bases; nucleotides outside the gene matches: 9. Germline V lookup: CDR1 MNHEY, CDR2 SMNVEV (reference sequence). CDR3 residues: CASSPSLAGGREQYF. CDR3 DNA: TGTGCCAGCAGTCCCTCACTAGCGGGAGGCCGGGAGCAGTACTTC.

This chain joins TRBV5-1 and TRBJ2-2, with D perhaps matching TRBD2 (6 bases). The ends were cut back, 5 bases at V and 6 bases at J, with 14 bases in the middle. Per germline, CDR1 SGHRS and CDR2 YFSETQ. The CDR3 sequence is 14 residues long. The CDR3 DNA sequence: TGCGCCAGCAGAGTCGGGAGTTTGGCCGGGGAGCTGTTTTTT. This gives the protein CASRVGSLAGELFF.

This clonotype was counted many times. The chain couples TRBV6-4 to TRBJ2-2; D is possibly TRBD2 (5 bases). The CDR3 contains 13 residues. Trimming pared 5 bases from V and 1 base from J, leaving 5 bases between. Looked up from germline, CDR1 is MRHNA and CDR2 is SNTAGT. In DNA form, the CDR3 reads TGTGCCAGCAGTAGCGGGAACACCGGGGAGCTGTTTTTT. This codes for CASSSGNTGELFF.

The CDR3 loop reads CASSSDVDTIYF. Here the CDR3 DNA reads TGTGCCAGCAGCTCTGACGTGGACACCATATATTTT. V and J are TRBV11-1 and TRBJ1-3; D is unclear. CDR3 size: 12 residues. From germline, CDR1 is SGHAT and CDR2 FQDESV (reference sequence). Trimming took off 4 bases at V and 8 bases at J, with 9 bases between the two ends.

The chain employs TRBV10-3 and TRBJ2-7, with D perhaps TRBD1 (5 bases). Trimming took 0 bases from V and 5 from J, leaving 11 bases between them. CDR3 length: 14 amino acids. CDR1 is ENHRY and CDR2 is SYGVKD in the germline V gene. CDR3 in amino acids: CAISESQGPHEQYF. CDR3 in DNA: TGTGCCATCAGTGAGTCGCAGGGTCCCCACGAGCAGTACTTC.

J is TRBJ2-1 and V is TRBV12-3 or TRBV12-4; TRBD2 matches 8 bases. The CDR3 sequence is 15 residues long. The V and J ends lost 2 bases and 5 bases, in that order; junction bases with no gene match: 5. The CDR3 DNA is TGTGCCAGCAGTTTATCCGGGACTAGAAACAATGAGCAGTTCTTC. Translated, it gives CASSLSGTRNNEQFF.

This chain uses TRBV20-1 with TRBJ2-1, with 8 bases fitting TRBD2. J was trimmed by 8 bases and V by 3 bases; bases with no gene match: 9. From germline, CDR1 is DFQATT and CDR2 SNEGSKA (reference sequence). This CDR3 comprises 14 residues. CDR3 amino acids: CSARGAGGGYEQFF. In DNA form, the CDR3 reads TGCAGTGCTAGGGGGGCGGGAGGTGGGTATGAGCAGTTCTTC.

This clonotype was counted a few times. V is TRBV4-2 and J is TRBJ2-5; no clear D gene. V shed 1 base and J shed 5 bases, with 11 bases lying between them. Germline assignment: CDR1 LGHNA and CDR2 YNFKEQ. The CDR3 contains 14 residues. The CDR3 coding sequence is TGTGCCAGCAGCCAAGGCTTAGAGGTGGAGACCCAGTACTTC. Translation: CASSQGLEVETQYF.

The chain recombines TRBV5-1 with TRBJ2-1, with 11 bases lining up with TRBD1. The length of the CDR3 is 14 residues. Germline V gene lookup returns CDR1 SGHRS and CDR2 YFSETQ. V shed 5 bases and J 6 bases; nucleotides not matched to a gene: 4. The DNA of the CDR3 is TGCGCCAGCAGAACCGGGACAGGGGGCAATGAGCAGTTCTTC. Translation gives CASRTGTGGNEQFF.

This clonotype appeared a few times. The rearrangement uses TRBV2 and TRBJ1-1; no clear D. Germline CDR1 and CDR2: SNHLY and FYNNEI. V lost 8 bases and J 6 bases, leaving 13 bases between the germline ends. This CDR3 is 12 amino acids long. CDR3 bases: TGTGCCAGCGGTAAAACGGCTCCTGAAGCTTTCTTT. Translated: CASGKTAPEAFF.

In its sample, this clonotype was seen a few times. This chain connects TRBV5-1 to TRBJ2-2, with D perhaps TRBD1 or TRBD2 (5 bases each). CDR3 length: 14 amino acids. The V end was cut by 6 bases, the J end by 3 bases, with 12 bases between. From germline, CDR1 is SGHRS and CDR2 YFSETQ. CDR3 DNA: TGCGCCAGCAAGAGGGGCGTGGACACCGGGGAGCTGTTTTTT. Translating gives CASKRGVDTGELFF.

This clonotype was observed a handful of times. V is TRBV29-1 and J is TRBJ2-5; the match to TRBD1 covers 11 bases. V was clipped by 3 bases and J by 10 bases; unmatched bases: 10. Per the germline V gene, CDR1 is SQVTM and CDR2 is ANQGSEA. The CDR3 is made up of 14 amino acids. Written as DNA, the CDR3 is TGCAGCGTTGACGTGAGGACAGGGGGCCGGAACCAGTACTTC. It specifies CSVDVRTGGRNQYF.

This clonotype has at least ten counts. This chain uses TRBV14 with TRBJ2-7; 8 bases fit TRBD2. With 1 base clipped from V and 5 bases from J, the junction kept 7 bases outside the gene matches. Per germline, CDR1 SGHDN and CDR2 FVKESK. The CDR3 runs to 15 residues. The CDR3 bases are TGTGCCAGCAGCCAAGCGGGACTAGGGACTCACGAGCAGTACTTC. Amino acid sequence: CASSQAGLGTHEQYF.

CDR3 sequence (DNA): TGTGCCAGCGACCGGGGGATGTTGAATGAGCAGTTCTTC. This codes for CASDRGMLNEQFF. The gene calls are TRBV11-3 and TRBJ2-1; D possibly corresponds to TRBD2 (6 bases). V was cut by 8 bases and J by 7 bases, with 15 bases left in between. The germline V gene has CDR1 SGHNT and CDR2 YENEEA. This CDR3 is 13 amino acids long.

The chain combines TRBV20-1 with TRBJ2-5; 11 nucleotides match TRBD2. The CDR3 runs to 17 residues. V shed 2 bases, J shed 5 bases, and the junction held 13 bases outside the gene matches. The V gene's germline CDR1 is DFQATT and CDR2 SNEGSKA (reference sequence). The CDR3 bases are TGCAGTGCTAGACTAGCGGGGGGAGGTAGTTTAGGCGAGACCCAGTACTTC. Its translation: CSARLAGGGSLGETQYF.

This rearrangement joins TRBV6-1 to TRBJ2-1; 14 bases are shared with TRBD2. CDR1 MNHNS and CDR2 SASEGT come from the germline V gene. V lost 11 bases and J lost 12; bases outside the gene matches: 6. This CDR3 region has 12 residues. The CDR3 here is CAGGTSGSRQFF. The CDR3 nucleotides read TGTGCCGGGGGGACTAGCGGGAGCCGGCAGTTCTTC.

This clonotype was picked up a small number of times. This rearrangement joins TRBV20-1 to TRBJ2-1; D unresolved. CDR3 length equals 14 residues. Germline CDR1 reads DFQATT; CDR2 reads SNEGSKA (reference sequence). The germline V and J ends were trimmed by 2 bases and 10 bases, with 18 bases remaining between them. Here the CDR3 DNA reads TGCAGTGCTAGATTCTCCCCAAACCCCAAGGAGCAGTTCTTC. Translated, it gives CSARFSPNPKEQFF.

This clonotype was seen a handful of times. The chain joins TRBV12-3 or TRBV12-4 to TRBJ1-1; TRBD1 aligns across 7 bases. The CDR3 consists of 12 residues. The V gene end was trimmed by 7 bases and the J gene end by 4 bases; junction bases not matched to a gene: 3. The CDR3 DNA sequence: TGTGCCAGCACCGGACAGGTCACTGAAGCTTTCTTT. Amino acid sequence: CASTGQVTEAFF.

The chain uses TRBV11-3 and TRBJ2-7; D may be TRBD1 (5 bases). Germline CDR1 and CDR2: SGHNT and YENEEA. V dropped 4 bases and J dropped 3 bases, with 7 bases sitting between them. The CDR3 has 12 amino acids. The CDR3 spells CASSSRVYEQYF. The CDR3 nucleotides read TGTGCCAGCAGCTCCAGGGTCTACGAGCAGTACTTC.

This clonotype was seen a few times. This rearrangement joins TRBV20-1 to TRBJ2-1; TRBD2 matches at 13 bases. Germline V CDR1 and CDR2: DFQATT, SNEGSKA (reference sequence). The length of the CDR3 is 14 residues. V shed 3 bases, J shed 7 bases, and the junction held 3 bases outside the gene matches. The CDR3 DNA reads as TGCAGTGCTAGTCGGACTAGCGGGAGTAATGAGCAGTTCTTC. Encoded protein: CSASRTSGSNEQFF.

The V call is TRBV29-1, the J call TRBJ2-3; weak D call: TRBD2 (6 bases). The CDR3 runs 12 residues. Trimming removed 1 base at V and 7 bases at J, with 9 bases between. Germline lookup yields CDR1 SQVTM and CDR2 ANQGSEA. CDR3 amino acids: CSVEGGTYTQYF. CDR3 nucleotides: TGCAGCGTTGAAGGCGGGACTTATACGCAGTATTTT.

This clonotype was detected only a few times. Here the CDR3 DNA reads TGCGCCAGCAGACCCGGGACAAACTATGGCTACACCTTC. This codes for CASRPGTNYGYTF. The chain couples TRBV5-1 to TRBJ1-2; perhaps TRBD1 as D (6 bases). This CDR3 spans 13 amino acids. Germline V lookup: CDR1 SGHRS, CDR2 YFSETQ. V shed 5 bases and J shed 2 bases, with 10 bases lying between them.

This clonotype was observed a handful of times. The genes are TRBV6-2 or TRBV6-3 and TRBJ2-1; 8 bases map to TRBD1. The germline V gene encodes CDR1 MNHEY and CDR2 SVGEGT. The CDR3 contains 16 residues. V was pared by 5 bases and J by 1 base, with 7 bases of the junction left unmatched. The CDR3, as DNA: TGTGCCAGCAGTCAATTTGGACAGGGTTCCTACAATGAGCAGTTCTTC. Protein: CASSQFGQGSYNEQFF.

This chain links TRBV7-8 with TRBJ2-3; D ambiguous. This CDR3 region has 13 residues. Germline CDR1 is SGHVS and CDR2 is FQNEAQ. V was shortened by 4 bases and J by 3 bases, with 8 bases between the two germline ends. CDR3 region: CASSSQLTDTQYF. CDR3 in DNA: TGTGCCAGCAGCTCGCAATTAACAGATACGCAGTATTTT.

This clonotype was observed many times. The chain combines TRBV12-3 or TRBV12-4 with TRBJ2-1; 9 bases match TRBD2. V was pared by 6 bases and J by 7 bases, with 7 bases of the junction left unmatched. This CDR3 region has 14 residues. CDR3 in DNA: TGTGCCAGCAGACTTAGCGGGAGTTCAAATGAGCAGTTCTTC. This codes for CASRLSGSSNEQFF.

This clonotype was counted only a few times. This sequence joins TRBV29-1 and TRBJ2-6; D is unresolved. The CDR3 runs to 15 residues. Trimming removed 3 bases from V and 4 bases from J, with 13 bases in between. Germline V CDR1 and CDR2: SQVTM, ANQGSEA. CDR3 region: CSVERRLLGANVLTF. The CDR3 coding sequence is TGCAGCGTTGAGCGTCGCCTCTTGGGGGCCAACGTCCTGACTTTC.

The chain has TRBV7-9 and TRBJ2-7, with D perhaps matching TRBD2 (7 bases). V lost 3 bases to trimming and J lost 5 bases, with 20 bases between them. The CDR3 runs 16 residues. Looked up from germline, CDR1 is SEHNR and CDR2 is FQNEAQ (reference sequence). DNA for the CDR3: TGTGCCAGCAGCTTGTTGGGGGGGCCCCTAGGAGACGAGCAGTACTTC. This translates into CASSLLGGPLGDEQYF.

In its sample, this clonotype was seen a few times. The chain combines TRBV10-3 with TRBJ2-5, with 14 bases lining up with TRBD2. The CDR3 length is 15 residues. Germline trimming cut 8 bases from V and 5 bases from J; bases unmatched to any gene: 7. Germline loops: CDR1 ENHRY, CDR2 SYGVKD. The CDR3, as DNA: TGTGCCATCGGACTAGCGGGAGGAGGTGGGGAGACCCAGTACTTC. This codes for CAIGLAGGGGETQYF.

The V call is TRBV20-1, the J call TRBJ2-1, with 10 nucleotides matching TRBD1. This CDR3 is built from 15 residues. Trimming cost V 3 bases and J 5 bases; bases outside gene matches: 7. The germline V gene encodes CDR1 DFQATT and CDR2 SNEGSKA (reference sequence). The CDR3 nucleotides are TGCAGTGCTAGGGGGACAGGGGATAAAGACAATGAGCAGTTCTTC. Its translation: CSARGTGDKDNEQFF.